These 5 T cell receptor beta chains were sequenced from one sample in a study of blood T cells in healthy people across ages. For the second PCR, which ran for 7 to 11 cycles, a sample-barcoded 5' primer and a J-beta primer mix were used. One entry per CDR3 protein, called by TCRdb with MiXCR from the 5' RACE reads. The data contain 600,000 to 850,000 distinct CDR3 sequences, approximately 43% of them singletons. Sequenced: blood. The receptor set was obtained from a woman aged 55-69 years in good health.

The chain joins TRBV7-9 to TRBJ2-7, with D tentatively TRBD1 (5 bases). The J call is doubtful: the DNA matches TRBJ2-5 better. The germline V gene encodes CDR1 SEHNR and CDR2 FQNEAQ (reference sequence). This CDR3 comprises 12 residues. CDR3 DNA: TGTGCCAGCAGCATTTCGCAGGGGACCCAGTACTTC. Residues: CASSISQGTQYF.

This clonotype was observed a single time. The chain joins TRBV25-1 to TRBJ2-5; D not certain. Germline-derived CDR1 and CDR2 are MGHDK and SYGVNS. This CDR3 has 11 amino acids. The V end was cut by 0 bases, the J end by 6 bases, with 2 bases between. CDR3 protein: CASSEYKTQYF. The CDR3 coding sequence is TGTGCCAGCAGTGAATATAAGACCCAGTACTTC.

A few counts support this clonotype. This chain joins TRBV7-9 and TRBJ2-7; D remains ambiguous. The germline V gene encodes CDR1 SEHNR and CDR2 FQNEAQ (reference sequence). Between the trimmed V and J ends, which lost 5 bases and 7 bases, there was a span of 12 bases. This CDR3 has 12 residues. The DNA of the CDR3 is TGTGCCAGCAGCCCTTCTCAAGGGGAGCAGTACTTC. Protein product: CASSPSQGEQYF.

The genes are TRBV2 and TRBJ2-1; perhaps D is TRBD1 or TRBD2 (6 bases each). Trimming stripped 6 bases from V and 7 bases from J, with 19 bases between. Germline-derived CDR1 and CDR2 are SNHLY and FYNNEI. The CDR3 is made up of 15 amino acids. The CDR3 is CASRTGTLTGNEQFF. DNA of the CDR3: TGTGCCAGCAGGACCGGGACTCTAACAGGGAATGAGCAGTTCTTC.

For the CDR3, the DNA is TGCAGTGCTAGCCAAAACTTACGCTACGAGCAGTACTTC. Amino acids: CSASQNLRYEQYF. The chain combines TRBV20-1 with TRBJ2-4, with D hard to call. The J call may be in error: the DNA end matches TRBJ2-7 better. This CDR3 has 13 residues. CDR1 is DFQATT and CDR2 is SNEGSKA in the germline V gene (reference sequence).